The next 21 T cell receptor beta chains were all read from a single sample in a study of blood T cells in healthy people across ages. The use of a sample-barcoded 5' primer and a J-beta primer mix characterized a second PCR of about 6 to 12 cycles. TCRdb re-called the 5' RACE reads through MiXCR, storing one row per CDR3 protein. The table has about 1.4 million distinct CDR3 sequences, approximately 60% seen once. The sequencing input was blood. These receptors were obtained from a man younger than 30 in good health.

This clonotype occurred once. The V gene is TRBV7-6, the J gene TRBJ1-3, with TRBD1 matching over 9 bases. Per the germline V gene, CDR1 is SGHVS and CDR2 is FNYEAQ. The CDR3 extends over 16 amino acids. The V segment lost 5 bases and the J segment 3 bases; nucleotides outside the gene matches: 8. The CDR3 bases are TGTGCCAGCAGCCAGAGTACAGGGGGCCATGGAAACACCATATATTTT. It yields the protein CASSQSTGGHGNTIYF.

The genes are TRBV20-1 and TRBJ2-5; TRBD2 agrees at 9 bases. Trimming removed 0 bases from V and 8 bases from J; junction bases left unmatched: 10. This CDR3 has 15 residues. Germline values: CDR1 DFQATT, CDR2 SNEGSKA (reference sequence). CDR3 region: CSARDQSGGRETQYF. The CDR3 region has the DNA TGCAGTGCTAGAGATCAAAGCGGGGGGCGGGAAACCCAGTACTTC.

This chain links TRBV29-1 with TRBJ1-1, with 9 positions matching TRBD1. Germline-derived CDR1 and CDR2 are SQVTM and ANQGSEA. The trim removed 3 bases at V and 3 bases at J, leaving 8 bases unmatched. This CDR3 region has 15 residues. CDR3 loop: CSVDSTGGSHTEAFF. CDR3 DNA: TGCAGCGTTGATTCTACAGGGGGCTCTCACACTGAAGCTTTCTTT.

This clonotype was recorded a few times. The chain carries TRBV25-1 and TRBJ2-5, with D unclear. With the DNA end fitting TRBJ2-7 better, the J assignment may be wrong. The germline V gene encodes CDR1 MGHDK and CDR2 SYGVNS. This CDR3 contains 13 residues. The DNA of the CDR3 is TGTGCCAGCAGTGCCTCATCGCTGCTCGAGCAGTACTTC. Encoded protein: CASSASSLLEQYF.

This rearrangement joins TRBV7-6 to TRBJ2-5; unclear D gene. The CDR3 length is 13 residues. From germline, CDR1 is SGHVS and CDR2 FNYEAQ. The V end lost 7 bases, the J end lost 2 bases, and 11 bases lay between the germline ends. The CDR3 spells CASNSGTQETQYF. Here the CDR3 DNA reads TGTGCCAGCAATTCGGGCACTCAAGAGACCCAGTACTTC.

The rearrangement joins TRBV13 to TRBJ2-5, with D possibly TRBD1 on 6 matching bases. Germline V lookup: CDR1 PRHDT, CDR2 FYEKMQ (reference sequence). The CDR3 consists of 15 residues. V lost 4 bases and J 0 bases, leaving 12 bases between the germline ends. The CDR3 DNA is TGTGCCAGCAGCTCCCGACAGGTTTACCAAGAGACCCAGTACTTC. As protein: CASSSRQVYQETQYF.

This sequence joins TRBV20-1 and TRBJ2-7; 8 bases fit TRBD2. Unmatched junction bases numbered 14, after V lost 6 bases and J lost 4 bases. CDR3 size: 15 residues. Looked up from germline, CDR1 is DFQATT and CDR2 is SNEGSKA (reference sequence). In nucleotides, the CDR3 is TGCAGTGCCATCTGGCTCGGGGGGGCGAAGTACGAGCAGTACTTC. It translates to CSAIWLGGAKYEQYF.

The genes are TRBV6-4 and TRBJ1-2; unclear D gene. The CDR3 loop spans 14 amino acids. Germline CDR1 is MRHNA and CDR2 is SNTAGT. The V end lost 3 bases, the J end lost 6 bases, and 14 bases lay between the germline ends. This CDR3 reads CASSESGRLNGYTF. CDR3 DNA sequence: TGTGCCAGCAGTGAGTCGGGGAGGCTTAATGGCTACACCTTC.

The chain carries TRBV4-2 and TRBJ1-2; a possible D gene is TRBD1 (5 bases). Germline V CDR1 and CDR2: LGHNA, YNFKEQ. The CDR3 is made up of 21 amino acids. Trimming pared 0 bases from V and 4 bases from J, leaving 30 bases between. In nucleotides, the CDR3 is TGTGCCAGCAGCCAAGATCCGGGAAGCAGGGTAGTCCTATCGCCTTCCTATGGCTACACCTTC. It translates to CASSQDPGSRVVLSPSYGYTF.

The V and J genes are TRBV12-3 or TRBV12-4 and TRBJ2-3; 8 bases fit TRBD2. This CDR3 is 14 amino acids long. V lost 9 bases, J lost 1 base, and 6 bases stayed unmatched. CDR3 in amino acids: CASWDSGGTDTQYF. The CDR3 DNA is TGTGCCAGTTGGGATAGCGGGGGCACAGATACGCAGTATTTT.

This chain uses TRBV20-1 with TRBJ2-6; 9 nucleotides line up with TRBD1. V gave up 6 bases and J gave up 0 bases; unmatched junction bases: 6. The CDR3 extends over 16 amino acids. The germline V gene encodes CDR1 DFQATT and CDR2 SNEGSKA (reference sequence). The CDR3 loop is CSANPGQGSGANVLTF. As DNA, the CDR3 is TGCAGTGCAAACCCGGGACAGGGCTCTGGGGCCAACGTCCTGACTTTC.

This clonotype was seen a handful of times. This chain uses TRBV7-8 with TRBJ2-7; D is perhaps TRBD2 (5 bases). There are 17 residues in the CDR3. The V end lost 2 bases, the J end lost 4 bases, and 21 bases lay between the germline ends. CDR1 is SGHVS and CDR2 is FQNEAQ in the germline V gene. CDR3 amino acids: CASSLSSPLAADYEQYF. CDR3 DNA sequence: TGTGCCAGCAGCTTATCATCCCCCCTAGCAGCGGATTACGAGCAGTACTTC.

The J gene is TRBJ2-3, the V gene TRBV21-1. TRBV21-1 is termed a pseudogene. The CDR3 length is 12 residues. CDR3 in amino acids: CASNLTPDTQYF. CDR3 sequence (DNA): TGTGCCAGCAACTTGACCCCAGATACGCAGTATTTT.

The rearrangement links TRBV20-1 to TRBJ2-1, with 14 bases lining up with TRBD2. Germline V gene data show CDR1 as DFQATT and CDR2 as SNEGSKA (reference sequence). With V trimmed by 5 bases and J by 4 bases, 7 bases remained unmatched. The CDR3 has 16 amino acids. CDR3 sequence reads: CSAGRLAGGLYNEQFF. DNA for the CDR3: TGCAGTGCTGGACGACTAGCGGGAGGGCTATACAATGAGCAGTTCTTC.

This clonotype was recorded many times. The V call is TRBV7-2, the J call TRBJ2-1; 13 nucleotides line up with TRBD2. The V gene end was trimmed by 6 bases and the J gene end by 7 bases; junction bases not matched to a gene: 3. The CDR3 runs 14 residues. From germline, CDR1 is SGHTA and CDR2 FQGNSA. As DNA, the CDR3 is TGTGCCAGCAGTCGGACTAGCGGGAGTAATGAGCAGTTCTTC. It specifies CASSRTSGSNEQFF. Complete variable domain (other parts from reference TRBV7-2 and TRBJ2-1): GAGVSQSPSNKVTEKGKDVELRCDPISGHTALYWYRQSLGQGLEFLIYFQGNSAPDKSGLPSDRFSAERTGGSVSTLTIQRTQQEDSAVYLCASSRTSGSNEQFFGPGTRLTVL.

The chain uses TRBV3-1 and TRBJ1-2; D is perhaps TRBD1 (5 bases). Trimming pared 0 bases from V and 3 bases from J, leaving 20 bases between. The CDR3 runs 18 residues. Germline V gene sequence: CDR1 LGHDT, CDR2 YNNKEL (reference sequence). The CDR3 protein is CASSQDTMGGSRDYGYTF. The CDR3 nucleotides are TGTGCCAGCAGCCAAGATACGATGGGGGGTAGTCGGGACTATGGCTACACCTTC.

This clonotype was counted only a few times. The chain has TRBV4-1 and TRBJ1-5; D gene ambiguous. Germline V gene sequence: CDR1 MGHRA, CDR2 YSYEKL. This CDR3 spans 15 amino acids. V lost 3 bases to trimming and J lost 1 base, with 10 bases between them. The CDR3 is CASSHTPLSNQPQHF. CDR3 DNA sequence: TGCGCCAGCAGCCATACACCCCTGAGCAATCAGCCCCAGCATTTT.

This clonotype appeared a few times. V gene TRBV7-9 combines with J gene TRBJ2-5; possible D gene TRBD2, 6 bases. V was pared by 2 bases and J by 1 base, with 14 bases between. The length of the CDR3 is 16 residues. The germline CDR1 and CDR2 sequences are SEHNR and FQNEAQ (reference sequence). In nucleotides, the CDR3 is TGTGCCAGCAGCTTAACGGCGGGATTTGCCCAAGAGACCCAGTACTTC. Its protein product is CASSLTAGFAQETQYF.

The genes are TRBV28 and TRBJ2-7; TRBD1 or TRBD2 may be the D gene (5 bases each). V was clipped by 5 bases and J by 4 bases, with 15 bases between them. Per the germline V gene, CDR1 is MDHEN and CDR2 is SYDVKM. This CDR3 comprises 14 residues. The CDR3 here is CASSLLRGQYEQYF. The CDR3 DNA reads as TGTGCCAGCAGTCTCTTGAGGGGCCAGTACGAGCAGTACTTC.

This clonotype has a handful of counts. The J gene is TRBJ2-5, the V gene TRBV7-9, with D perhaps TRBD1 (5 bases). This CDR3 region has 15 residues. CDR1 is SEHNR, CDR2 FQNEAQ, per germline (reference sequence). Trimming took off 5 bases at V and 0 bases at J, with 13 bases between the two ends. The CDR3 reads CASSVIQEYQETQYF. For the CDR3, the DNA is TGTGCCAGCAGCGTGATACAGGAGTACCAAGAGACCCAGTACTTC.

This chain uses TRBV20-1 with TRBJ2-1, with 8 bases identical to TRBD2. CDR3 size: 13 residues. Germline CDR1 and CDR2: DFQATT and SNEGSKA (reference sequence). V trimming: 4 bases; J trimming: 10 bases; junction bases outside the gene matches: 9. Here the CDR3 DNA reads TGCAGTGCTAACGGGGGGGGCTTAGGGGAGCAGTTCTTC. Translation: CSANGGGLGEQFF.